This entry features one T cell receptor beta chain sequence. Its antigen specificity is not known. Per-base qualities were not stored, and no clone one base away is much larger. For TCR beta library preparation, about 2.1 micrograms of genomic DNA were extracted from the cryopreserved PBMCs. Longitudinal blood samples from CLL patients on ibrutinib monotherapy were analyzed using high-throughput TCR beta sequencing. The patients took part in an open-label, single-center phase 2 trial of ibrutinib monotherapy. These data belong to a study of cytotoxic CD8 clonotypes in ibrutinib-treated CLL (dated by TCRdb to about 2021). Broadly, across the study: In this cohort, around 14 patients were treatment-naive and approximately ten were relapsed/refractory, while around 18 had unmutated IGHV. Samples averaged about 260,000 productive templates and approximately 100,000 productive rearrangements. Longitudinal samples were obtainable from about 30% of the roughly 90 participants in the trial. The response samples were drawn at a median of 12 months into treatment, with a range of about 6 to 36 months. Partial responses were observed in roughly 25 patients and complete responses in 2; after a median follow-up of roughly 72 months, remission was maintained in some 14 patients and progression was observed in some 12. Cryopreserved peripheral blood mononuclear cells were collected at three points: before therapy, at response, and at either sustained remission or disease progression. The paper's findings and limits, for the study overall: Baseline clonality exceeded that of age-matched healthy donors and correlated strongly with circulating CD8+ T-cell counts. Clonality increased at ibrutinib response, stayed stable in sustained remission, and fell back toward baseline at progression. Public clonotypes were found to be uncommon and were observed to contract or remain stable during treatment; the increase in clonality was shown to reflect expansion of private clonotypes at ibrutinib response. Sampling times were not matched between sustained-remission and progressing patients, and lymph node repertoires were not studied.

The goal of deep resolution MiSeq sequencing was a depth between 1 in 1 million and 1 in 200,000 T cells, and coverage averaged 10x per clonotype. The immunoSEQ hsTCRB Kit was used to generate the TCR beta libraries. As for how the authors treated the data: The data were analyzed with ImmunoSEQ Analyzer and ImmunoSEQ Data Assistant, and V, D and J gene assignments followed IMGT definitions. Clonality, with values ranging from 0 to 1, was calculated as one minus the normalized Shannon entropy of productive rearrangement frequencies. Only overrepresented clonotypes making up at least 0.05% of the repertoire of each patient were included in the public clonotype analysis. Roughly 13 age-matched healthy donor repertoires from immuneACCESS were used as controls for clonality. Here the immuneACCESS table is served through TCRdb, limited to in-frame sequences with V and J called. Missing clones are a known gap in these copies; in checked studies unresolved V genes cover under half, and the rest lacks a known reason. V, J and clone size reflect that table, while D and trimming were determined from the DNA. The sample has about 310,000 clones on record, 80% of them singletons. The ten biggest clones cover roughly 6.3% of the sample.

CDR1 is given as GTSNPN and CDR2 as SVGIG, both from the germline V gene (reference sequence). The CDR3, from cysteine to phenylalanine, totals 15 residues. Only the CDR3 portion is preserved as DNA: 45 bases, with reading frame beginning at the first base. The junction carries 16 bases between V and J, which are trimmed by 0 bases and 8 bases respectively. Sequences were derived from PBMCs, sampled before ibrutinib treatment. The rearranged segments are TRBV30 and TRBJ1-4; TRBD1 might be the D gene, on 6 matching bases. This sequence originates from a human donor with chronic lymphocytic leukemia. The CDR3 amino acid sequence is: CAWSVRGTLKEKLFF. The sequenced DNA is TGTGCCTGGAGTGTACGGGGGACATTGAAAGAAAAACTGTTTTTT.